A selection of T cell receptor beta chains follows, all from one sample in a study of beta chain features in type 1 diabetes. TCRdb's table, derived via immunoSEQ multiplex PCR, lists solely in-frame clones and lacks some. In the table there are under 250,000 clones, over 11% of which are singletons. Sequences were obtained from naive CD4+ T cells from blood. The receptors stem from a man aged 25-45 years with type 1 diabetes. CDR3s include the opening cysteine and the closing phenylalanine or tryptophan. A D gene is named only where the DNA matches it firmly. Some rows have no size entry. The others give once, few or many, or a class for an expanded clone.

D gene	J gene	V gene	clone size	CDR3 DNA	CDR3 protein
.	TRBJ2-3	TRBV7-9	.	TGTGCCAGCAGCCAATCCCCCGATACGCAGTATTTT	CASSQSPDTQYF
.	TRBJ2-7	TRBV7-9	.	TGTGCCAGCAGCCCCGGCGGGCCCTACGAGCAGTACTTC	CASSPGGPYEQYF
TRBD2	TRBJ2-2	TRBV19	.	TGTGCCAGTAGTATAGGACTAGCCCCGAACACCGGGGAGCTGTTTTTT	CASSIGLAPNTGELFF
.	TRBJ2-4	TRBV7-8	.	TGTGCCGTCGGAGGGCGTTGGGGATTAGCCAAAAACATTCAGTACTTC	CAVGGRWGLAKNIQYF
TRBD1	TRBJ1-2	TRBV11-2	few	TGTGCCAGCAGCTTAGGACAGGGAGACTATGGCTACACCTTC	CASSLGQGDYGYTF
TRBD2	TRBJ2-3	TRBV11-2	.	TGTGCCAGCAGCTACCCTCGGGGAGCGGGAGGGCGAGGGGCAGATACGCAGTATTTT	CASSYPRGAGGRGADTQYF
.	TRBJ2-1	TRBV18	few	TGTGCCAGCTCACCGCAGGGTCCTCGGCCCTACAATGAGCAGTTCTTC	CASSPQGPRPYNEQFF
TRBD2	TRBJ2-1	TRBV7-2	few	TGTGCCAGCAGCTTGACTAGCGGACACAATGAGCAGTTCTTC	CASSLTSGHNEQFF
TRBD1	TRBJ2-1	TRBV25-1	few	TGTGCCAGCGCCGTTTCCGGGACAGGGGGCCGTGTTGAGCAGTTCTTC	CASAVSGTGGRVEQFF
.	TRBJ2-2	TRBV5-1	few	TGCGCCAGCAGCTTGCGGGAGACCGGGGAGCTGTTTTTT	CASSLRETGELFF
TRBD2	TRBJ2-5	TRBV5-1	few	TGCGCCAGCAGCGGGAGCGGGAGAAGCCAAGAGACCCAGTACTTC	CASSGSGRSQETQYF
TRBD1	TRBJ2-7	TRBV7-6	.	TGTGCCAGCAGCTTAGGTCAGGGGGCGTACGAGCAGTACTTC	CASSLGQGAYEQYF
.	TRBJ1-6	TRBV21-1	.	TGTGCCAGCAGCACCTACGTCCCGAACTATATGGGTTCACCCCTCCACTTT	CASSTYVPNYMGSPLHF
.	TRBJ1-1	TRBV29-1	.	TGCAGCGTGCGGGCCTCGAACACTGAAGCTTTCTTT	CSVRASNTEAFF
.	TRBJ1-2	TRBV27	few	TGTGCCAGCAGTTTCCTTTCACCACCGGGATCTGACGGCTACACCTTC	CASSFLSPPGSDGYTF
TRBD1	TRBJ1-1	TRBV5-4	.	TGTGCCAGCATGACAGGGCCCACTGAAGCTTTCTTT	CASMTGPTEAFF
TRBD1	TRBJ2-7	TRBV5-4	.	TGTGCCAGCAGCTTGGAAGGACAGGGGGCCTACGAGCAGTACTTC	CASSLEGQGAYEQYF
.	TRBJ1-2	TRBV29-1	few	TGCAGCGTTGAAAGTGAGGCAGAGTATGGCTACACCTTC	CSVESEAEYGYTF
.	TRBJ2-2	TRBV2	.	TGTGCCAGCAGAGCAACGAACACCGGGGAGCTGTTTTTT	CASRATNTGELFF
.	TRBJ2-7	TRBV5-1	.	TGCGCCAGCAGCTTACCCGGACAGCGAGCCTACGAGCAGTACTTC	CASSLPGQRAYEQYF
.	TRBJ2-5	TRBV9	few	TGTGCCAGCAGCGTAGGGGCAGTCCACCAAGAGACCCAGTACTTC	CASSVGAVHQETQYF
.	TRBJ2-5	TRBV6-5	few	TGTGCCAGCAGGCGCCAGGACCAAGAGACCCAGTACTTC	CASRRQDQETQYF
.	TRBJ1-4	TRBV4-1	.	TGCGCCAGCCGCCGGTCAGGGGCCCCGCAGGCTAATGAAAAACTGTTTTTT	CASRRSGAPQANEKLFF
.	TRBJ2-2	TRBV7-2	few	TGTGCCAGCAGCTTAAATCCCAGGGGGAACACCGGGGAGCTGTTTTTT	CASSLNPRGNTGELFF
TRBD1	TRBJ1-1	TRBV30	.	TGTGCCTGGAGGCCACAGGGGGTAGGGACTGAAGCTTTCTTT	CAWRPQGVGTEAFF